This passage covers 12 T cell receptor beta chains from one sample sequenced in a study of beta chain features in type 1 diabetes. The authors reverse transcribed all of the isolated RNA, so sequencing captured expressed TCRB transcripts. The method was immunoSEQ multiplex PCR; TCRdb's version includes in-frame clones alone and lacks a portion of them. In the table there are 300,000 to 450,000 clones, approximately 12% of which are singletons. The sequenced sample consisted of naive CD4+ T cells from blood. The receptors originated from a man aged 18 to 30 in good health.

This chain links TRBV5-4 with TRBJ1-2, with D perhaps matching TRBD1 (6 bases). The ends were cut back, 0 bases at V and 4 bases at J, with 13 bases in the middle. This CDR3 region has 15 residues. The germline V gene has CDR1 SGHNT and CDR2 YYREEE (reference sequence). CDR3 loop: CASSLVVDSPYGYTF. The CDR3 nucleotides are TGTGCCAGCAGCTTGGTAGTGGACAGTCCCTATGGCTACACCTTC. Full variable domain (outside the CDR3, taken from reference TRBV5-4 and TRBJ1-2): ETGVTQSPTHLIKTRGQQVTLRCSSQSGHNTVSWYQQALGQGPQFIFQYYREEENGRGNFPPRFSGLQFPNYSSELNVNALELDDSALYLCASSLVVDSPYGYTFGSGTRLTVV.

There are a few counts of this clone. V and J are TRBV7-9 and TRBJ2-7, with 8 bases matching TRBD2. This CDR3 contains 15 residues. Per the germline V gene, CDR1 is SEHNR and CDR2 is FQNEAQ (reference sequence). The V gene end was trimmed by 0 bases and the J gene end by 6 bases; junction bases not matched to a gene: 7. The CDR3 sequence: CASSLASGTVTEQYF. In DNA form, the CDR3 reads TGTGCCAGCAGCTTAGCTAGCGGGACTGTTACCGAGCAGTACTTC.

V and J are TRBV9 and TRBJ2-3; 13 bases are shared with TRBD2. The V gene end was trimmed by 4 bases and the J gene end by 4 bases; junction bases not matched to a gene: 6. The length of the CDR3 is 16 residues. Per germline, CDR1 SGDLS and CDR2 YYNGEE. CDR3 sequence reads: CASSKRTSGSSDTQYF. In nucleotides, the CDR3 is TGTGCCAGCAGCAAGAGGACTAGCGGGAGTTCAGATACGCAGTATTTT. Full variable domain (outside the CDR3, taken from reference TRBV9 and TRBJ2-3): DSGVTQTPKHLITATGQRVTLRCSPRSGDLSVYWYQQSLDQGLQFLIQYYNGEERAKGNILERFSAQQFPDLHSELNLSSLELGDSALYFCASSKRTSGSSDTQYFGPGTRLTVL.

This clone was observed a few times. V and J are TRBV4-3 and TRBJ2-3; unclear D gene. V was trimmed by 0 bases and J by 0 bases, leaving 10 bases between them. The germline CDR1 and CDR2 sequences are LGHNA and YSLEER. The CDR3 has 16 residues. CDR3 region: CASSQDRQASTDTQYF. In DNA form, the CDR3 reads TGCGCCAGCAGCCAAGATAGGCAGGCTAGCACAGATACGCAGTATTTT.

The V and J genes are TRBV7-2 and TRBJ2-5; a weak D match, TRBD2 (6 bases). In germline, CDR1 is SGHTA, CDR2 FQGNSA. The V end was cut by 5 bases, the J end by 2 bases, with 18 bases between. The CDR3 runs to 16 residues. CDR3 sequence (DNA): TGTGCCAGCAGCCACACCCACCGGGGGAGGCAAGAGACCCAGTACTTC. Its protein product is CASSHTHRGRQETQYF.

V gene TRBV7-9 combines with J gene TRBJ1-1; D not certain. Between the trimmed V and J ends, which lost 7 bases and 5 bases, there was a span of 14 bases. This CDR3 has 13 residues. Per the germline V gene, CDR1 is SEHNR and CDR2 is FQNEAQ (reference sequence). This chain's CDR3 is CASTDGVRTEAFF. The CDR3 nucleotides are TGTGCCAGCACCGACGGGGTAAGGACTGAAGCTTTCTTT.

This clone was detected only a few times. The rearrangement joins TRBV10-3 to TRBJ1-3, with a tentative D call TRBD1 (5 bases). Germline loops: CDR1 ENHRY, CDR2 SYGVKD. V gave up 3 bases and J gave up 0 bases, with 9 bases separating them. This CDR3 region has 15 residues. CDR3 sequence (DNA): TGTGCCATCAGTGAACAGGTACTCTCTGGAAACACCATATATTTT. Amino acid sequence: CAISEQVLSGNTIYF.

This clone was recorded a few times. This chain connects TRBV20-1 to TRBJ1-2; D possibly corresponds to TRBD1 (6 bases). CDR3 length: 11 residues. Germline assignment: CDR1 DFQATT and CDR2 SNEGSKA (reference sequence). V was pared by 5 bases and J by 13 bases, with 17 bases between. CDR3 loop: CSAGTGQARTF. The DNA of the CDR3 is TGCAGTGCTGGAACGGGACAAGCACGCACCTTC.

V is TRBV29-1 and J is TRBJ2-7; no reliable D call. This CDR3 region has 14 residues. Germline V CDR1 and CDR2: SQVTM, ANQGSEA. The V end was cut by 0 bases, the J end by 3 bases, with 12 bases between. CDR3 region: CSVEEGQAGYEQYF. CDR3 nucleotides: TGCAGCGTTGAAGAAGGCCAGGCCGGCTACGAGCAGTACTTC.

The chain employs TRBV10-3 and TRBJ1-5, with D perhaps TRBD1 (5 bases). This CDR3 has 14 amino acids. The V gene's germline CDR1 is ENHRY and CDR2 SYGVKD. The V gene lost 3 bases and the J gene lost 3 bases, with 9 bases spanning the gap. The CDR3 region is CAISDGGDNQPQHF. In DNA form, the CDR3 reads TGTGCCATCAGTGATGGAGGGGACAATCAGCCCCAGCATTTT.

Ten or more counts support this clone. The CDR3 region is CSVTSGTAYEQYF. The DNA for the CDR3 is TGCAGCGTTACTAGCGGGACCGCCTACGAGCAGTACTTC. This chain joins TRBV29-1 and TRBJ2-7; 10 bases match TRBD2. Per the germline V gene, CDR1 is SQVTM and CDR2 is ANQGSEA. J lost 2 bases, V lost 5 bases, and 3 bases had no gene match. CDR3 size: 13 residues.

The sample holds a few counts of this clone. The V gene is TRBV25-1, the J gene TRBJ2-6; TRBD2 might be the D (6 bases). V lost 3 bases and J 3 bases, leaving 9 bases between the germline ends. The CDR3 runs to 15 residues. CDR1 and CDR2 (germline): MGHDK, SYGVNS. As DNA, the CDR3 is TGTGCCAGCAGTGAGCCGGGACTTGGGGCCAACGTCCTGACTTTC. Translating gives CASSEPGLGANVLTF.